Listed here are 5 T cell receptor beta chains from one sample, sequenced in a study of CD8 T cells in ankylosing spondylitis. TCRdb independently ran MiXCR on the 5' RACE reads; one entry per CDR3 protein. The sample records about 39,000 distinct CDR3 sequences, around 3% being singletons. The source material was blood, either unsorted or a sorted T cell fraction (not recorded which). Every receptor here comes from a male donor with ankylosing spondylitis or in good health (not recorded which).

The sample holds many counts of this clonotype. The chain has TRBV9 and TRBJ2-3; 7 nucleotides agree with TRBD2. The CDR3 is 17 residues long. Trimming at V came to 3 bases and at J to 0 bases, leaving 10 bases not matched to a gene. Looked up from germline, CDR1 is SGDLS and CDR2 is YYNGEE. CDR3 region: CASSGGSGRGSTDTQYF. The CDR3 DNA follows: TGTGCCAGCAGCGGTGGTAGCGGGCGCGGGAGCACAGATACGCAGTATTTT.

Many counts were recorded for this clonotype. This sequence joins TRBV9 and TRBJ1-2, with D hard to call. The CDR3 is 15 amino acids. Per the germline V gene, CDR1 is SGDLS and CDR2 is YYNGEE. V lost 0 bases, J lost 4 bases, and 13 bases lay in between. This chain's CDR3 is CASSVGAANGYGYTF. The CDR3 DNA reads TGTGCCAGCAGCGTAGGGGCAGCCAACGGCTATGGCTACACCTTC.

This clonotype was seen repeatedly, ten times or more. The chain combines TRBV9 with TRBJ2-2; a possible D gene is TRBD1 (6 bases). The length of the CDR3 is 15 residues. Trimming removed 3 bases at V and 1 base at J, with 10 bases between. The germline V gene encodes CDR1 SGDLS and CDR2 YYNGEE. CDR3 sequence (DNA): TGTGCCAGCAGCGCCCTACAGGGGAACACCGGGGAGCTGTTTTTT. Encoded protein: CASSALQGNTGELFF.

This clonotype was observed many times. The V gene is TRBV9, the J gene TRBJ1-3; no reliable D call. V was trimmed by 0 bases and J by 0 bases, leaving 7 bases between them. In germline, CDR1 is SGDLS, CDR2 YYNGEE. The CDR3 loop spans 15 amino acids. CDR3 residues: CASSVETTSGNTIYF. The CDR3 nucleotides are TGTGCCAGCAGCGTAGAGACAACCTCTGGAAACACCATATATTTT.

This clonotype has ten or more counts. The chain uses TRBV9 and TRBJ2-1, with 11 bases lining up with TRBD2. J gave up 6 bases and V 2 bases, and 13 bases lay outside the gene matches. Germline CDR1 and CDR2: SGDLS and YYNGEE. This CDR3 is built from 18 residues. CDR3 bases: TGTGCCAGCAGCGTCGGAATAGCGGGGGGGCTTTTATCCAATGAGCAGTTCTTC. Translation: CASSVGIAGGLLSNEQFF.